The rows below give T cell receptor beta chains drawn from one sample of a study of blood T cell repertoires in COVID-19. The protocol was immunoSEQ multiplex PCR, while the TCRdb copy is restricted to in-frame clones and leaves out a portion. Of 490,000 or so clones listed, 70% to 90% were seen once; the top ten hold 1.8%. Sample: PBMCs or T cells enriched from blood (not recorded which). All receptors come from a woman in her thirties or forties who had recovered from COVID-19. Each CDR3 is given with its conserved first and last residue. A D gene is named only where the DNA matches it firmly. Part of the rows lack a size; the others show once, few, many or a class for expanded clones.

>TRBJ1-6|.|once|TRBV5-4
TGTGCCAGCAGCTTAGGGCCAGGGGAAAATTCACCCCTCCACTTT
CASSLGPGENSPLHF
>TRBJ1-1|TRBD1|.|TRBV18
TGTGCCAGCTCACTCCAGGACAGGGGGACTGAAGCTTTCTTT
CASSLQDRGTEAFF
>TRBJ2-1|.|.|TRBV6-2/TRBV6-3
TGTGCCAGCAGTCCCATCCAACGGGGTGAGCAGTTCTTC
CASSPIQRGEQFF
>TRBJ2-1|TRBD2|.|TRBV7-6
TGTGCCAGCAGCCTCGGGACTAGCGGGAGATTCGGAGATGAGCAGTTCTTC
CASSLGTSGRFGDEQFF
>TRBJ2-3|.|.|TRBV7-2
TGTGCCAGCAGCTTAGGCTCCTACCGCACAGATACGCAGTATTTT
CASSLGSYRTDTQYF
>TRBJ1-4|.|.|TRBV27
TGTGCCAGCAGTTTGCGCAGGGATGGTGAAAAACTGTTTTTT
CASSLRRDGEKLFF
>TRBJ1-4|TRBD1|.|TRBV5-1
TGCGCCAGCGGGTTACAGGGGGGCAATGAAAAACTGTTTTTT
CASGLQGGNEKLFF
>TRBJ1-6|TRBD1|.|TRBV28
TGTGCCAGCAGTGTGGGTAGGGGGCGCAAGGAGGATAATTCACCCCTCCACTTT
CASSVGRGRKEDNSPLHF
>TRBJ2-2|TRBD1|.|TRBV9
TGTGCCAGCAGCGTCGGGACAGCGCAAACCGGGGAGCTGTTTTTT
CASSVGTAQTGELFF
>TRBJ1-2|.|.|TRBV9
TGTGCCAGCAGCGTAGGATGGGGGCGAAGTATGGAAGGCTACACCTTC
CASSVGWGRSMEGYTF
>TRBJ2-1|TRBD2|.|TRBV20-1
TGCAGTGCCCTAGCGGGAGGGCCGATGTTCTTC
CSALAGGPMFF
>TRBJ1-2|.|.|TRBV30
TGTGCCTGGAGAGAGCCCCCGAGGGGCTACACCTTC
CAWREPPRGYTF
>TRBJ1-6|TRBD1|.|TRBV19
TGTGCCAGTAGTACCGGGACAGGGCGGTCCTCTTTGAGTTCACCCCTCCACTTT
CASSTGTGRSSLSSPLHF
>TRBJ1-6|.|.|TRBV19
TGTGCCAGTAGTATAGAGGGCAGATGGGATTCACCCCTCCACTTT
CASSIEGRWDSPLHF
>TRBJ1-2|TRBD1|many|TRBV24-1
TGTGCCACCAGTGGGACAGGGGCAGACTATGGCTACACCTTC
CATSGTGADYGYTF
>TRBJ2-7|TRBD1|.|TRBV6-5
TGTGCCAGTAGGACAGGGTCCGGCGAGCAGTACTTC
CASRTGSGEQYF
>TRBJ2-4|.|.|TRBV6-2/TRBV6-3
TGTGCCAGCAGCGAGACACAAAACATTCAGTACTTC
CASSETQNIQYF
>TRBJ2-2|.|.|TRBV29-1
TGCAGCGTTGAACACAGGAACACCGGGGAGCTGTTTTTT
CSVEHRNTGELFF
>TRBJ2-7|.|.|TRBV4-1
TGCGCCAGCAGCCAAGACACAGGTCTCATGTACGAGCAGTACTTC
CASSQDTGLMYEQYF
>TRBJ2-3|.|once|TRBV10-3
TGTGCCATCAGTGGGACCGGACTGGGCACAGATACGCAGTATTTT
CAISGTGLGTDTQYF
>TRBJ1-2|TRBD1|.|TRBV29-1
TGCACCACGGGCCCTACAGGGGGCGCATTTGGCTACACCTTC
CTTGPTGGAFGYTF
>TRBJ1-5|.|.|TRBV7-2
TGTGCCAGCAGCCAGGTTTCAGATCAGCCCCAGCATTTT
CASSQVSDQPQHF
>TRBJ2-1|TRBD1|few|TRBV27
TGTGCCAGCAGTTACCAGGGGGCTAATGAGCAGTTCTTC
CASSYQGANEQFF
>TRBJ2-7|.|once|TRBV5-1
TGCGCCAGCAGCTTGGAGACAGACCGGTCCTACGAGCAGTACTTC
CASSLETDRSYEQYF
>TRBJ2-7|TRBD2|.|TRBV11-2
TGTGCCAGCAGTCTCGAAGTTCCAGCGGGAGGCGAGCAGTACTTC
CASSLEVPAGGEQYF
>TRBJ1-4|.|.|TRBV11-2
TGTGCCAGCAGCTTAGAGGCCCTTGATGAAAAACTGTTTTTT
CASSLEALDEKLFF
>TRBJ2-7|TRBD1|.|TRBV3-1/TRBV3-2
TGTGCCAGCAGCCGGGACAGGACTTCCTACGAGCAGTACTTC
CASSRDRTSYEQYF
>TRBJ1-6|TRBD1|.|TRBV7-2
TGTGCCAGCAGCTTAGGACAGGGCGGTAATTCACCCCTCCACTTT
CASSLGQGGNSPLHF
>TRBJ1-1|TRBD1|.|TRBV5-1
TGCGCCAGCAGCGGACAGGGGCAAGGAACTGAAGCTTTCTTT
CASSGQGQGTEAFF
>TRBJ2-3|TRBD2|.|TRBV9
TGTGCCAGCAGCATGACTAGCGGGAGGGCCACAGATACGCAGTATTTT
CASSMTSGRATDTQYF
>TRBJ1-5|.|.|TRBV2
TGTGCCAGCAGTGTAGGAGGGGCTAACAATCAGCCCCAGCATTTT
CASSVGGANNQPQHF
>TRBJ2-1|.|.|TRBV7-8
TGTGCCAGCAGCCCCTTAAGGGCGGGCAATGAGCAGTTCTTC
CASSPLRAGNEQFF
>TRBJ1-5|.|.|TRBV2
TGTGCCAGCAGTGCCGGGTTCGATCAGCCCCAGCATTTT
CASSAGFDQPQHF
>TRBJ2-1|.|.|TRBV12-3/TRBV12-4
TGTGCCAGCAGCCAACAGGGTCCTGAGCAGTTCTTC
CASSQQGPEQFF
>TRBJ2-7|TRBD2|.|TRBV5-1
TGCGCCAGCAGCTTCACACTAGCGGAGCTCTCCTACGAGCAGTACTTC
CASSFTLAELSYEQYF
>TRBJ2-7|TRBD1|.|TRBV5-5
TGTGCCAGCAGCTTTGGGACAGGGGGTTACGAGCAGTACTTC
CASSFGTGGYEQYF
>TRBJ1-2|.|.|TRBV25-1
TGTGCCAGCAGTGAAATTGGCCCTCTAGATGGCTACACCTTC
CASSEIGPLDGYTF
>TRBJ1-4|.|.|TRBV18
TGTGCCAGCTCCCAAATGGGAGCTAATGAAAAACTGTTTTTT
CASSQMGANEKLFF